Here is one T cell receptor (beta chain) with its context. This entry comes from a study of PD-L1 blockade in urothelial cancer. Whole-study context: Blood analysis was done at 3 weeks (second dose) and 6 weeks after treatment began.

Profiling relied on immunoSEQ multiplex PCR, and the TCRdb table lists in-frame clones only, not all of them. The profile covers fewer than 40,000 clones, with around 90% appearing a single time and 8.3% taken by the ten largest. Germline V gene sequence: CDR1 SGHRS, CDR2 YFSETQ. V dropped 4 bases and J dropped 10 bases, with 15 bases sitting between them. CDR3 length equals 12 residues. The input for sequencing was PBMCs, taken around atezolizumab (anti-PD-L1) treatment. The chain couples TRBV5-1 to TRBJ2-7; no clear D gene. The sequence came from a man aged 70 or older with urothelial cancer. The CDR3 region is CASSQNSLPQYF. The CDR3 nucleotides are TGCGCCAGCAGCCAGAATTCTCTTCCTCAGTACTTC.